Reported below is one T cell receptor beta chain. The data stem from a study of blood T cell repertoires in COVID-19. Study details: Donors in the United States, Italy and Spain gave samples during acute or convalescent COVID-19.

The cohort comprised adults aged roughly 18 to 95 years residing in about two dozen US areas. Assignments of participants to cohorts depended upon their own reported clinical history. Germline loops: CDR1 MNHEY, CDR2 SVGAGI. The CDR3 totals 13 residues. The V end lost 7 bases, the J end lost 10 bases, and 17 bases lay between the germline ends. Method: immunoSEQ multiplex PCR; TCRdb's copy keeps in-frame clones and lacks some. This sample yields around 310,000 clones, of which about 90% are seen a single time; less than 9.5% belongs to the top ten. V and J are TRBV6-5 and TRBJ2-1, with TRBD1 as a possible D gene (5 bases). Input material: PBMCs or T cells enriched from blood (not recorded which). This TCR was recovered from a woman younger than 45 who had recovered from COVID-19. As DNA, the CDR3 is TGTGCCAGCAAATGGGGCAACGACGGGGAGCAGTTCTTC. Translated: CASKWGNDGEQFF.